This T cell receptor (beta chain) comes out of a study of blood T cell repertoires in COVID-19. The CDR3 extends over 15 amino acids. Germline V gene sequence: CDR1 KGHDR, CDR2 SFDVKD. Trimming left V 5 bases short and J 0 bases short, with 7 bases between. TCRdb's table, derived via immunoSEQ multiplex PCR, lists solely in-frame clones and lacks some. The data contain 200,000 to 300,000 clones, roughly four fifths of them seen just once; the ten biggest clones take up about 4.8%. The sequenced sample consisted of peripheral blood. The rearrangement joins TRBV24-1 to TRBJ2-6; no firm D call. The receptor was isolated from a woman in her 70s with acute or convalescent COVID-19. This CDR3 reads CATSVSRSGANVLTF. In nucleotides, the CDR3 is TGTGCCACCAGTGTTAGCCGCTCTGGGGCCAACGTCCTGACTTTC.